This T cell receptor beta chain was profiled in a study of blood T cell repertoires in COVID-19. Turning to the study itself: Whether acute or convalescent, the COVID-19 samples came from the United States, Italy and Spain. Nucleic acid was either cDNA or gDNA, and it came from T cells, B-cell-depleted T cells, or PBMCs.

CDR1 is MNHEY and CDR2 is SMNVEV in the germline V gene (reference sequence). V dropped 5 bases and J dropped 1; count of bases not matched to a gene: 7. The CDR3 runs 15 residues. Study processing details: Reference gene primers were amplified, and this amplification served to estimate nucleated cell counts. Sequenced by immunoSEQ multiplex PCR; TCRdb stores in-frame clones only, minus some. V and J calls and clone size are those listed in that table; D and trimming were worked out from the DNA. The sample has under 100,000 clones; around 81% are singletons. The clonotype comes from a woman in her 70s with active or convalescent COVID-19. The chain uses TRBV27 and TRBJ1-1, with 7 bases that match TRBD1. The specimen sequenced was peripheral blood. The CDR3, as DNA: TGTGCCAGCAGTATCCGACAGGGCGGGAACACTGAAGCTTTCTTT. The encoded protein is CASSIRQGGNTEAFF.